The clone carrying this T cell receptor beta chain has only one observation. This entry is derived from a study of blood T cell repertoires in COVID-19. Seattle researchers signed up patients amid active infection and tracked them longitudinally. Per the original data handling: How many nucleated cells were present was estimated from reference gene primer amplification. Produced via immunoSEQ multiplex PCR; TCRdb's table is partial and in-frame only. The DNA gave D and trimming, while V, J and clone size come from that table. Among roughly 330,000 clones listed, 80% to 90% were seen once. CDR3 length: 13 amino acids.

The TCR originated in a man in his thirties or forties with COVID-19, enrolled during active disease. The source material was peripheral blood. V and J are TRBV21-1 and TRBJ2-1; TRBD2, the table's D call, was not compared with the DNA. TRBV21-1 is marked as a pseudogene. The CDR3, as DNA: TGTGCCAGCAGATGGTACGGGATCCATGAGCAGTTCTTC. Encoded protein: CASRWYGIHEQFF.